This T cell receptor beta chain was documented in a study of blood T cells in healthy people across ages. Study-level results: The study could not conclusively compare naive and antigen-experienced cells, given its unsorted PBMCs. Older age coincided with a roughly linear decline in TCR beta diversity per million T cells.

A minimum of 6 micrograms of total RNA was extracted per sample. Then a second PCR, running roughly 6 to 12 cycles, was carried out with a sample-barcoded 5' primer and a J-beta primer mix. Each TCR beta cDNA got a 12-nucleotide random molecular identifier. TCRdb analysed the 5' RACE reads with MiXCR anew, one entry per CDR3 protein. The table records hundreds of thousands of distinct CDR3 sequences, 21% of them present only once. This clonotype has a handful of counts. Its target is unknown. Sequencing was done on a sample of blood. This clonotype was sampled from a man aged 65 to 79 in good health.

The DNA for the CDR3 is TGTGCCAGCAGTTTATCGCCGGACCCGGATCACGAGCAGTACTTC. It encodes CASSLSPDPDHEQYF. The chain uses TRBV27 and TRBJ2-7; D gene unclear. The V end lost 0 bases, the J end lost 5 bases, and 14 bases lay between the germline ends. This CDR3 contains 15 residues. CDR1 is MNHEY and CDR2 is SMNVEV in the germline V gene (reference sequence).